This TCR beta chain was identified in a study of cytomegalovirus exposure and HLA in healthy donors. PCR primers comprised 60 Vbeta and 13 Jbeta primers. TCRdb's table, derived via immunoSEQ multiplex PCR, lists solely in-frame clones and lacks some. The sample lists some 130,000 clones, 74% seen once, with 5.8% in the top ten. Trimming pared 4 bases from V and 3 bases from J, leaving 10 bases between. The CDR3 spans 14 residues. In germline, CDR1 is SGHRS, CDR2 YFSETQ. The specimen was PBMCs. This sequence originates from a woman in her fifties or sixties in good health and CMV-seropositive. The chain is built from TRBV5-1 and TRBJ2-2; D unclear. The CDR3: CASSPRVDTGELFF. Written as DNA, the CDR3 is TGCGCCAGCAGCCCCCGGGTGGACACCGGGGAGCTGTTTTTT.